These 26 T cell receptor beta chains share one sample of origin, sequenced in a study of T cell changes during pregnancy in multiple sclerosis. Some clones are missing from TCRdb's copy, which holds only in-frame ones; the method was immunoSEQ multiplex PCR. In the table there are over 100,000 clones, 80% to 95% of which are singletons. This specimen was peripheral blood, taken in the third trimester of pregnancy. These receptor sequences come from a female donor with multiple sclerosis, enrolled in a pregnancy study.

CDR3 DNA sequence: TGTGCCAGCAACAGGGGCCGGAACACTGAAGCTTTCTTT. Translating it yields CASNRGRNTEAFF. V and J are TRBV19 and TRBJ1-1; 7 positions agree with TRBD1. This CDR3 has 13 residues. The J segment lost 1 base and the V segment lost 9 bases, leaving 5 bases of the junction unmatched. The germline V gene has CDR1 LNHDA and CDR2 SQIVND (reference sequence).

The rearrangement joins TRBV7-9 to TRBJ1-1; D is uncertain. Germline assignment: CDR1 SEHNR and CDR2 FQNEAQ (reference sequence). Between the trimmed V and J ends, which lost 3 bases and 3 bases, there was a span of 8 bases. The CDR3 covers 13 residues. The CDR3 sequence is CASSLSGDTEAFF. CDR3 DNA sequence: TGTGCCAGCAGCTTGTCCGGGGACACTGAAGCTTTCTTT.

The CDR3 bases are TGTGCCAGCAGCACCCGACAGGGGACCACTGAAGCTTTCTTT. This translates into CASSTRQGTTEAFF. The chain combines TRBV7-9 with TRBJ1-1, with 8 nucleotides matching TRBD1. V was pared by 5 bases and J by 4 bases, with 6 bases of the junction left unmatched. Looked up from germline, CDR1 is SEHNR and CDR2 is FQNEAQ (reference sequence). This CDR3 is 14 amino acids long.

The V call is TRBV5-1, the J call TRBJ2-1, with 8 bases that match TRBD1. Germline V gives CDR1 SGHRS, CDR2 YFSETQ. The CDR3 extends over 16 amino acids. V gave up 0 bases and J gave up 8 bases; unmatched junction bases: 10. CDR3 DNA: TGCGCCAGCAGCTTGGACGGACAGGGCCTTGGCGATGAGCAGTTCTTC. Protein: CASSLDGQGLGDEQFF.

This chain joins TRBV9 and TRBJ2-1; maybe TRBD2 (6 bases). There are 15 residues in the CDR3. Germline CDR1 and CDR2: SGDLS and YYNGEE. Trimming took 4 bases from V and 8 from J, leaving 19 bases between them. As DNA, the CDR3 is TGTGCCAGCAGCCGGGACTCCGGAACTTGGGATGAGCAGTTCTTC. Amino acid sequence: CASSRDSGTWDEQFF.

A single count supports this clone. V is TRBV15 and J is TRBJ1-5, with D possibly matching TRBD1 (6 bases). Trimming left V 2 bases short and J 6 bases short, with 14 bases between. The CDR3 is 15 amino acids. Per the germline V gene, CDR1 is LNHNV and CDR2 is YYDKDF (reference sequence). The CDR3 here is CATSRLQGLGQPQHF. The CDR3 DNA reads TGTGCCACCAGCAGACTACAGGGATTAGGTCAGCCCCAGCATTTT.

The chain uses TRBV2 and TRBJ2-7; TRBD1 is a possible D gene (5 bases). V shed 5 bases and J shed 4 bases, with 21 bases lying between them. The CDR3 runs to 16 residues. CDR1 is SNHLY and CDR2 is FYNNEI in the germline V gene. The CDR3 reads CASSPLYQGPSYEQYF. In nucleotides, the CDR3 is TGTGCCAGCAGTCCCCTCTATCAGGGTCCCTCGTACGAGCAGTACTTC.

This chain uses TRBV7-9 with TRBJ1-1; TRBD1 matches 10 bases. The CDR3 loop spans 14 amino acids. Trimming cost V 5 bases and J 3 bases; bases outside gene matches: 3. The germline V gene encodes CDR1 SEHNR and CDR2 FQNEAQ (reference sequence). The CDR3 DNA follows: TGTGCCAGCAGCCTGGGACAGGGGTACACTGAAGCTTTCTTT. Protein: CASSLGQGYTEAFF.

This chain uses TRBV30 with TRBJ1-2; no definite D call. The V gene's germline CDR1 is GTSNPN and CDR2 SVGIG (reference sequence). The V end was cut by 8 bases, the J end by 7 bases, with 14 bases between. The CDR3 spans 11 residues. The CDR3 DNA reads TGTGCCGCCCCTCGGGTGGCTGGCTACACCTTC. Its protein is CAAPRVAGYTF.

V gene TRBV30 combines with J gene TRBJ2-1; 9 nucleotides agree with TRBD2. The junction had 10 bases not matched to a gene; V was cut back by 3 bases and J by 13 bases. There are 13 residues in the CDR3. CDR1 is GTSNPN and CDR2 is SVGIG in the germline V gene (reference sequence). CDR3 DNA sequence: TGTGCCTGGAGGACCCATAGTAGCGGGAGCCAGTTCTTC. It codes for CAWRTHSSGSQFF.

This clone has only one observation. The chain carries TRBV30 and TRBJ2-7; 8 bases map to TRBD2. With 3 bases clipped from V and 10 bases from J, the junction kept 5 bases outside the gene matches. The CDR3 length is 11 residues. The germline gives CDR1 GTSNPN, CDR2 SVGIG (reference sequence). CDR3 nucleotides: TGTGCCTGGAGCGGGGGGGGGAGTCAGTACTTC. This gives the protein CAWSGGGSQYF.

This clone was picked up one time. The chain couples TRBV7-8 to TRBJ2-1; 8 nucleotides align to TRBD1. The V gene end was trimmed by 7 bases and the J gene end by 6 bases; junction bases not matched to a gene: 17. CDR1 and CDR2 (germline): SGHVS, FQNEAQ. The CDR3 is made up of 17 amino acids. As DNA, the CDR3 is TGTGCCAGCAACCCCACAGCTGTGTTAACAGGGGGCAATGAGCAGTTCTTC. Translated: CASNPTAVLTGGNEQFF.

This clone came up a few times. The rearrangement joins TRBV6-6 to TRBJ1-1, with 9 bases aligning to TRBD1. CDR1 is MNHNY and CDR2 is SVGAGI in the germline V gene (reference sequence). The CDR3 runs to 14 residues. The V gene end was trimmed by 4 bases and the J gene end by 5 bases; junction bases not matched to a gene: 5. CDR3 in amino acids: CASSSGQGRTEAFF. The CDR3 nucleotides are TGTGCCAGCAGTTCGGGACAGGGACGAACTGAAGCTTTCTTT.

This chain connects TRBV28 to TRBJ1-3; D remains ambiguous. The length of the CDR3 is 14 residues. The V gene's germline CDR1 is MDHEN and CDR2 SYDVKM. Between the trimmed V and J ends, which lost 8 bases and 0 bases, there was a span of 11 bases. The CDR3 nucleotides are TGTGCCAGCGCCCCCACTCACTCTGGAAACACCATATATTTT. Amino acid sequence: CASAPTHSGNTIYF. The full variable domain, completed using reference TRBV28 and TRBJ1-3, is DVKVTQSSRYLVKRTGEKVFLECVQDMDHENMFWYRQDPGLGLRLIYFSYDVKMKEKGDIPEGYSVSREKKERFSLILESASTNQTSMYLCASAPTHSGNTIYFGEGSWLTVV.

J is TRBJ2-3 and V is TRBV19; 9 bases are shared with TRBD2. Germline V lookup: CDR1 LNHDA, CDR2 SQIVND (reference sequence). The CDR3 has 16 amino acids. The V segment lost 1 base and the J segment 6 bases; nucleotides outside the gene matches: 8. The CDR3 spells CASSIGRLAGTDTQYF. CDR3 nucleotide sequence: TGTGCCAGTAGTATAGGCCGGCTAGCGGGGACCGATACGCAGTATTTT.

The chain links TRBV4-1 to TRBJ2-7; tentative D call: TRBD2 (5 bases). This CDR3 region has 15 residues. V was clipped by 1 base and J by 2 bases, with 12 bases between them. Germline values: CDR1 MGHRA, CDR2 YSYEKL. Here the CDR3 reads CASSQGGGGTYEQYF. In nucleotides, the CDR3 is TGCGCCAGCAGCCAAGGAGGAGGTGGGACCTACGAGCAGTACTTC.

The chain couples TRBV29-1 to TRBJ2-1, with 12 bases that match TRBD2. The CDR3 runs 17 residues. J gave up 5 bases and V 5 bases, and 13 bases lay outside the gene matches. Germline V lookup: CDR1 SQVTM, CDR2 ANQGSEA. As DNA, the CDR3 is TGCAGCGTTTCGGGGACTAGCGGGTGGGACAGAAACAATGAGCAGTTCTTC. Translated, it gives CSVSGTSGWDRNNEQFF.

The table lists this clone with a count of one. The V call is TRBV9, the J call TRBJ2-7; TRBD2 matches at 14 bases. CDR3 length: 19 amino acids. V trimming: 2 bases; J trimming: 0 bases; junction bases outside the gene matches: 10. Germline CDR1 is SGDLS and CDR2 is YYNGEE. CDR3 nucleotides: TGTGCCAGCAGCGTTGGGACTAGCGGGAGATTGGAAAGCTCCTACGAGCAGTACTTC. It yields the protein CASSVGTSGRLESSYEQYF.

The chain has TRBV7-6 and TRBJ2-1, with 13 bases lining up with TRBD2. This CDR3 spans 16 amino acids. The germline V gene has CDR1 SGHVS and CDR2 FNYEAQ. Trimming cost V 5 bases and J 7 bases; bases outside gene matches: 8. The DNA for the CDR3 is TGTGCCAGCAGCCTGACGGGGACTAGCGGGATGAATGAGCAGTTCTTC. It codes for CASSLTGTSGMNEQFF.

This clone has a single count. The chain is built from TRBV19 and TRBJ2-2; the match to TRBD2 covers 8 bases. The CDR3 extends over 14 amino acids. Germline trimming cut 6 bases from V and 0 bases from J; bases unmatched to any gene: 0. The germline V gene encodes CDR1 LNHDA and CDR2 SQIVND (reference sequence). CDR3: CASRLAANTGELFF. The CDR3 DNA reads TGTGCCAGTAGACTAGCGGCGAACACCGGGGAGCTGTTTTTT. Full variable domain (remainder filled in from reference TRBV19 and TRBJ2-2): DGGITQSPKYLFRKEGQNVTLSCEQNLNHDAMYWYRQDPGQGLRLIYYSQIVNDFQKGDIAEGYSVSREKKESFPLTVTSAQKNPTAFYLCASRLAANTGELFFGEGSRLTVL.

The V and J genes are TRBV11-3 and TRBJ1-3; D call uncertain. Trimming took off 0 bases at V and 0 bases at J, with 6 bases between the two ends. The CDR3 sequence is 15 residues long. Germline CDR1 is SGHNT and CDR2 is YENEEA. In nucleotides, the CDR3 is TGTGCCAGCAGCTTAGATTCGTACTCTGGAAACACCATATATTTT. This sequence encodes CASSLDSYSGNTIYF.

The chain has TRBV6-5 and TRBJ2-2, with D possibly TRBD2 on 6 matching bases. V gave up 5 bases and J gave up 9 bases, with 19 bases separating them. This CDR3 region has 15 residues. Germline V gives CDR1 MNHEY, CDR2 SVGAGI. The CDR3 protein is CASSTLDGGNRELFF. Written as DNA, the CDR3 is TGTGCCAGCAGTACCCTAGACGGAGGGAATAGGGAGCTGTTTTTT.

The genes are TRBV19 and TRBJ1-1, with a tentative D call TRBD1 (5 bases). The CDR3 contains 13 residues. CDR1 is LNHDA, CDR2 SQIVND, per germline (reference sequence). V was cut by 5 bases and J by 5 bases, with 12 bases left in between. The CDR3: CASSEWGETEAFF. In DNA form, the CDR3 reads TGTGCCAGTAGTGAGTGGGGGGAGACTGAAGCTTTCTTT.

The chain combines TRBV5-1 with TRBJ1-4; 7 nucleotides line up with TRBD1. The ends lost 4 bases at V and 0 bases at J; junction bases unmatched: 3. The CDR3 runs to 15 residues. Germline loops: CDR1 SGHRS, CDR2 YFSETQ. CDR3: CASSIDRATNEKLFF. DNA of the CDR3: TGCGCCAGCAGCATTGACAGGGCAACTAATGAAAAACTGTTTTTT. Looking up the rest from reference TRBV5-1 and TRBJ1-4 gives the full variable domain: KAGVTQTPRYLIKTRGQQVTLSCSPISGHRSVSWYQQTPGQGLQFLFEYFSETQRNKGNFPGRFSGRQFSNSRSEMNVSTLELGDSALYLCASSIDRATNEKLFFGSGTQLSVL.

This clone was observed once. The chain has TRBV6-1 and TRBJ2-7; D uncertain. Per germline, CDR1 MNHNS and CDR2 SASEGT. The CDR3 covers 15 residues. The ends were cut back, 6 bases at V and 3 bases at J, with 18 bases in the middle. The CDR3 protein is CASRPSWQVDYEQYF. The CDR3 DNA reads TGTGCCAGCAGGCCAAGTTGGCAGGTAGACTACGAGCAGTACTTC.

This clone showed up just a few times. The chain carries TRBV9 and TRBJ2-3; TRBD2 aligns across 7 bases. The germline gives CDR1 SGDLS, CDR2 YYNGEE. Trimming at V came to 3 bases and at J to 3 bases, leaving 10 bases not matched to a gene. This CDR3 is 16 amino acids long. CDR3 DNA: TGTGCCAGCAGCGCTGATGCGGGAGACGGAACAGATACGCAGTATTTT. This codes for CASSADAGDGTDTQYF.